Below, 29 T cell receptor beta chains from the same sample are listed, as sequenced in a study of OX40 agonist ivuxolimab in advanced cancers. Only in-frame clones appear in the TCRdb table, and some are missing; sequencing was by immunoSEQ multiplex PCR. The sample yields about 67,000 clones, about 84% seen once. This sample comprised CD4+ or CD8+ T cells sorted from blood, obtained in a trial of the OX40 agonist ivuxolimab. The receptors derive from an adult with an advanced solid tumor such as melanoma, head and neck, liver or kidney cancer.

CDR3: CASRSPRNNSGNTIYF. The CDR3 DNA reads as TGTGCCAGTAGATCCCCAAGGAACAACTCTGGAAACACCATATATTTT. The V and J genes are TRBV19 and TRBJ1-3; D is ambiguous. Per the germline V gene, CDR1 is LNHDA and CDR2 is SQIVND (reference sequence). V was cut by 6 bases and J by 0 bases, with 15 bases left in between. The CDR3 totals 16 residues.

This chain links TRBV6-5 with TRBJ1-5, with D possibly being TRBD1 (5 bases). The CDR3 runs 14 residues. Germline CDR1 and CDR2: MNHEY and SVGAGI. With 4 bases removed from V and 2 bases from J, the gap between germline ends came to 9 bases. As DNA, the CDR3 is TGTGCCAGCAGTTCGGTAGGGGGCAATCAGCCCCAGCATTTT. Protein sequence: CASSSVGGNQPQHF.

V is TRBV2 and J is TRBJ1-1, with 9 nucleotides matching TRBD1. This CDR3 has 15 residues. CDR1 and CDR2 from the germline V gene are SNHLY and FYNNEI. V shed 3 bases, J shed 6 bases, and the junction held 8 bases outside the gene matches. CDR3 DNA: TGTGCCAGCAGTGATGACAGGGGGTTTTTAGCTGAAGCTTTCTTT. Translating gives CASSDDRGFLAEAFF.

V and J are TRBV19 and TRBJ1-2, with 9 bases matching TRBD1. Germline V lookup: CDR1 LNHDA, CDR2 SQIVND (reference sequence). CDR3 length equals 13 residues. V lost 7 bases and J lost 8; bases outside the gene matches: 8. The CDR3 protein is CASTQQGAVGYTF. As DNA, the CDR3 is TGTGCCAGTACCCAACAGGGGGCTGTGGGCTACACCTTC.

The V gene is TRBV19, the J gene TRBJ1-1; no reliable D call. The germline V gene has CDR1 LNHDA and CDR2 SQIVND (reference sequence). V lost 6 bases to trimming and J lost 3 bases, with 11 bases between them. The CDR3 covers 13 residues. The CDR3 DNA is TGTGCCAGTAGAACGGACGGTTACACTGAAGCTTTCTTT. Translated: CASRTDGYTEAFF.

The rearrangement links TRBV18 to TRBJ1-1; no reliable D call. Trimming removed 3 bases at V and 7 bases at J, with 12 bases between. The CDR3 has 13 amino acids. The germline V gene has CDR1 KGHSH and CDR2 LQKENI. As DNA, the CDR3 is TGTGCCAGCTCACCCCCCGGAGGGAGTGAAGCTTTCTTT. It encodes CASSPPGGSEAFF.

J is TRBJ2-1 and V is TRBV10-3, with TRBD2 matching 9 bases. V lost 4 bases and J lost 0; bases outside the gene matches: 10. CDR1 and CDR2 (germline): ENHRY, SYGVKD. This CDR3 is built from 18 residues. The CDR3 nucleotides read TGTGCCATCAGTGGTTCGAGCGGGGGGTCCACCTCCTACAATGAGCAGTTCTTC. Its protein product is CAISGSSGGSTSYNEQFF.

This rearrangement joins TRBV7-2 to TRBJ1-5; D gene ambiguous. Germline CDR1 and CDR2: SGHTA and FQGNSA. V dropped 5 bases and J dropped 2 bases, with 10 bases sitting between them. This CDR3 is built from 14 residues. The CDR3 here is CASSKHGGNQPQHF. CDR3 in DNA: TGTGCCAGCAGCAAACATGGGGGCAATCAGCCCCAGCATTTT.

This clone was recorded a few times. This chain uses TRBV18 with TRBJ1-4, with 7 bases matching TRBD1. Germline CDR1 and CDR2: KGHSH and LQKENI. CDR3 length: 15 amino acids. Trimming at V came to 6 bases and at J to 8 bases, leaving 12 bases not matched to a gene. CDR3 bases: TGTGCCAGCTCTCCGACAGGGCGGAGTGTGGAAAAACTGTTTTTT. Protein sequence: CASSPTGRSVEKLFF. Looking up the rest from reference TRBV18 and TRBJ1-4 gives the full variable domain: NAGVMQNPRHLVRRRGQEARLRCSPMKGHSHVYWYRQLPEEGLKFMVYLQKENIIDESGMPKERFSAEFPKEGPSILRIQQVVRGDSAAYFCASSPTGRSVEKLFFGSGTQLSVL.

This clone was found once. CDR3 nucleotide sequence: TGTGCCAGCAGTTACGGTGGGGCTTCCAATGAAAAACTGTTTTTT. This sequence encodes CASSYGGASNEKLFF. V gene TRBV6-5 combines with J gene TRBJ1-4, with D possibly being TRBD1 (5 bases). V was cut by 2 bases and J by 5 bases, with 12 bases left in between. Looked up from germline, CDR1 is MNHEY and CDR2 is SVGAGI. This CDR3 spans 15 amino acids.

The chain links TRBV7-6 to TRBJ1-5; D call uncertain. Germline CDR1 reads SGHVS; CDR2 reads FNYEAQ. The CDR3 sequence is 14 residues long. The V gene lost 2 bases and the J gene lost 5 bases, with 10 bases spanning the gap. The DNA of the CDR3 is TGTGCCAGCAGCTTAACCCAAACAGATCAGCCCCAGCATTTT. It encodes CASSLTQTDQPQHF.

The rearrangement joins TRBV7-2 to TRBJ1-5; D gene uncertain. CDR3 length: 13 amino acids. Trimming removed 0 bases at V and 4 bases at J, with 4 bases between. CDR1 and CDR2 (germline): SGHTA, FQGNSA. CDR3 region: CASSLAQNQPQHF. CDR3 DNA: TGTGCCAGCAGCTTAGCGCAGAATCAGCCCCAGCATTTT.

The rearrangement links TRBV10-3 to TRBJ1-1, with D hard to call. V dropped 2 bases and J dropped 10 bases, with 17 bases sitting between them. This CDR3 region has 14 residues. Germline-derived CDR1 and CDR2 are ENHRY and SYGVKD. The CDR3 is CAISETGTLRRAFF. The CDR3 DNA reads TGTGCCATCAGTGAGACGGGAACTCTAAGGAGAGCTTTCTTT.

The rearrangement uses TRBV2 and TRBJ1-5, with D possibly matching TRBD1 (5 bases). The ends were cut back, 4 bases at V and 7 bases at J, with 17 bases in the middle. This CDR3 is 15 amino acids long. Per germline, CDR1 SNHLY and CDR2 FYNNEI. The CDR3: CASSVGDSRRQPQHF. CDR3 DNA: TGTGCCAGCAGTGTAGGAGACAGCCGGCGACAGCCCCAGCATTTT.

The chain uses TRBV5-4 and TRBJ2-1; 12 bases are shared with TRBD2. The trim removed 0 bases at V and 2 bases at J, leaving 0 bases unmatched. Germline V gives CDR1 SGHNT, CDR2 YYREEE (reference sequence). The CDR3 consists of 16 residues. The chain's CDR3 is CASSLASGGAYNEQFF. The CDR3 DNA sequence: TGTGCCAGCAGCTTGGCTAGCGGGGGGGCCTACAATGAGCAGTTCTTC.

The rearrangement uses TRBV11-3 and TRBJ2-2, with D hard to call. The V and J ends lost 5 bases and 6 bases respectively, with 7 bases between them. The germline V gene encodes CDR1 SGHNT and CDR2 YENEEA. The CDR3 runs 12 residues. The CDR3 coding sequence is TGTGCCAGCAGCCCGTTGGCCGGGGAGCTGTTTTTT. This encodes CASSPLAGELFF.

The chain uses TRBV18 and TRBJ2-7, with a possible D match to TRBD1 (6 bases). The CDR3 is 17 amino acids. CDR1 and CDR2 from the germline V gene are KGHSH and LQKENI. The germline V and J ends were trimmed by 2 bases and 4 bases, with 21 bases remaining between them. CDR3 sequence reads: CASSPGSGVSSIYEQYF. The CDR3 DNA reads TGTGCCAGCTCACCAGGATCAGGGGTTTCTTCAATATACGAGCAGTACTTC.

The chain couples TRBV7-9 to TRBJ1-4; D perhaps matches TRBD1 (5 bases). This CDR3 region has 16 residues. V lost 1 base and J 4 bases, leaving 13 bases between the germline ends. Per germline, CDR1 SEHNR and CDR2 FQNEAQ (reference sequence). The CDR3 protein is CASSLVRGESNEKLFF. Here the CDR3 DNA reads TGTGCCAGCAGCTTAGTCCGGGGGGAAAGTAATGAAAAACTGTTTTTT.

In DNA form, the CDR3 reads TGTGCCAGCAGCCGTCGGGACAGGGTATTCACCGGGGAGCTGTTTTTT. Translated: CASSRRDRVFTGELFF. This chain uses TRBV27 with TRBJ2-2, with 9 bases identical to TRBD1. V lost 6 bases and J lost 4; bases outside the gene matches: 9. The CDR3 spans 16 residues. Germline CDR1 reads MNHEY; CDR2 reads SMNVEV (reference sequence).

V and J are TRBV7-9 and TRBJ1-5; perhaps TRBD1 as D (5 bases). The CDR3 consists of 12 residues. Germline assignment: CDR1 SEHNR and CDR2 FQNEAQ (reference sequence). Trimming shortened V by 2 bases and J by 11 bases, and 10 bases separated the two germline ends. This chain's CDR3 is CASSLSAGSQHF. CDR3 DNA sequence: TGTGCCAGCAGCTTATCGGCAGGGTCCCAGCATTTT.

The chain uses TRBV21-1 and TRBJ2-3; the table calls TRBD1, which could not be checked here. TRBV21-1 is a listed pseudogene. There are 17 residues in the CDR3. The CDR3 DNA reads as TGTGCCAGCACCCCGACGGGACAGGGGATCTTCCTATATACGCAGTATTTT. It codes for CASTPTGQGIFLYTQYF.

This sequence joins TRBV9 and TRBJ1-6, with no clear D. The CDR3 runs 13 residues. Trimming removed 2 bases from V and 7 bases from J, with 7 bases in between. Germline V gene sequence: CDR1 SGDLS, CDR2 YYNGEE. CDR3 sequence: CASSVSGNSPLHF. The CDR3 DNA reads TGTGCCAGCAGCGTTTCGGGCAATTCACCCCTCCACTTT.

The V call is TRBV28, the J call TRBJ1-2, with D unresolved. V was clipped by 10 bases and J by 3 bases, with 12 bases between them. The CDR3 runs to 12 residues. Germline-derived CDR1 and CDR2 are MDHEN and SYDVKM. The CDR3 loop reads CATGRADYGYTF. Here the CDR3 DNA reads TGTGCCACCGGACGGGCCGACTATGGCTACACCTTC.

CDR3 in amino acids: CASSYSTGGYTDTQYF. The CDR3 DNA is TGTGCCAGCAGTTACTCGACAGGGGGCTACACAGATACGCAGTATTTT. This chain connects TRBV6-6 to TRBJ2-3, with TRBD1 identical over 10 bases. The CDR3 covers 16 residues. The V and J ends lost 0 bases and 2 bases, in that order; junction bases with no gene match: 2. Germline V gene sequence: CDR1 MNHNY, CDR2 SVGAGI (reference sequence).

This sequence joins TRBV5-1 and TRBJ2-3; maybe TRBD2 (5 bases). Trimming shortened V by 6 bases and J by 4 bases, and 18 bases separated the two germline ends. The CDR3 runs to 15 residues. Germline lookup yields CDR1 SGHRS and CDR2 YFSETQ. The CDR3 region has the DNA TGCGCCAGCAACGAGGGTAGGAGCGTGGCAGATACGCAGTATTTT. It yields the protein CASNEGRSVADTQYF.

CDR3: CASSQDWGVANYGYTF. DNA of the CDR3: TGCGCCAGCAGCCAAGATTGGGGCGTTGCTAACTATGGCTACACCTTC. V usage is TRBV4-3 and J usage is TRBJ1-2, with D perhaps matching TRBD1 (5 bases). The CDR3 spans 16 residues. The germline V gene encodes CDR1 LGHNA and CDR2 YSLEER. The V gene lost 0 bases and the J gene lost 0 bases, with 11 bases spanning the gap.

The chain carries TRBV12-1 and TRBJ2-4; TRBD2 is taken as the D call from the table, unchecked against the DNA. TRBV12-1 is classified as a pseudogene. The CDR3 is 16 residues long. The CDR3 region is CASSFPFGVAKNIQYF. For the CDR3, the DNA is TGTGCCAGCAGCTTTCCTTTCGGGGTAGCCAAAAACATTCAGTACTTC.

This clone was seen a single time. The J gene is TRBJ1-1, the V gene TRBV6-4; the D is unclear. V lost 3 bases and J lost 3, with 11 bases in between. This CDR3 spans 14 amino acids. Germline V gene lookup returns CDR1 MRHNA and CDR2 SNTAGT. The CDR3 nucleotides read TGTGCCAGCAGTGAGAACAGTAAAGACACTGAAGCTTTCTTT. This gives the protein CASSENSKDTEAFF.

The genes are TRBV25-1 and TRBJ1-2; 9 bases match TRBD1. Germline-derived CDR1 and CDR2 are MGHDK and SYGVNS. The CDR3 is 15 amino acids. The V and J ends lost 3 bases and 4 bases, in that order; junction bases with no gene match: 6. CDR3 protein: CASSDPGQGSYGYTF. CDR3 bases: TGTGCCAGCAGTGACCCGGGACAGGGAAGCTATGGCTACACCTTC.